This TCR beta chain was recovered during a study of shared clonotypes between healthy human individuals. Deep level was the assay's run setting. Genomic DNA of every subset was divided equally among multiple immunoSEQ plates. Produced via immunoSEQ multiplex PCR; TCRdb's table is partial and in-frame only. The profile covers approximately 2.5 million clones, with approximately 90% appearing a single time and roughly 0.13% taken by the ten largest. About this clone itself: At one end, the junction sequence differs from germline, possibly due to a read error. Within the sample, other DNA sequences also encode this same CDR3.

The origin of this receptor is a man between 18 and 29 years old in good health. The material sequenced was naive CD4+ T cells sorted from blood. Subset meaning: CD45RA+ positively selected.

This chain's CDR3 is CASREDRGRTGELFF. DNA of the CDR3: TGTGCCAGCAGAGAAGACAGGGGACGCACCGGGGAGCTGTTTTTT. The chain joins TRBV2 to TRBJ2-2; 8 nucleotides line up with TRBD1. The CDR3 has 15 residues. Germline V gives CDR1 SNHLY, CDR2 FYNNEI. Variable domain in full (rest from reference TRBV2 and TRBJ2-2): EPEVTQTPSHQVTQMGQEVILRCVPISNHLYFYWYRQILGQKVEFLVSFYNNEISEKSEIFDDQFSVERPDGSNFTLKIRSTKLEDSAMYFCASREDRGRTGELFFGEGSRLTVL.